A single sample gave rise to the 24 T cell receptor beta chains below, sequenced in a study of blood T cell repertoires in COVID-19 (dated by TCRdb to 2020 to 2022). The receptor library was made with the immunoSEQ multiplex PCR assay. As stored in TCRdb, this immuneACCESS dataset retains in-frame rearrangements with V and J assigned. A fraction of the clones does not appear; measured against another copy, unresolved V genes explain less than half of the discrepancy, and the remainder lacks a known reason. The sample contains about 160,000 clones, 80% to 90% of them found a single time. Of the sample, less than 3.5% is held by the ten largest clones. Material: peripheral blood. The source of these receptors is a man aged 70 or older with acute or convalescent COVID-19.

For this clone: The identical CDR3 is also encoded by other nucleotide sequences in the sample. The chain uses TRBV5-1 and TRBJ2-3; 9 bases fit TRBD2. Germline V gene sequence: CDR1 SGHRS, CDR2 YFSETQ. The V segment lost 4 bases and the J segment 3 bases; nucleotides outside the gene matches: 3. The CDR3 has 14 residues. Here the CDR3 DNA reads TGCGCCAGCAGCCTCGGACTAGCGACAGATACGCAGTATTTT. Residues: CASSLGLATDTQYF.

V is TRBV6-5 and J is TRBJ1-5, with a possible D match to TRBD1 (5 bases). The germline V and J ends were trimmed by 6 bases and 4 bases, with 13 bases remaining between them. Germline CDR1 and CDR2: MNHEY and SVGAGI. The CDR3 extends over 14 amino acids. CDR3 DNA sequence: TGTGCCAGCAGCCCCCGGACACCGAATCAGCCCCAGCATTTT. Residues: CASSPRTPNQPQHF.

The gene calls are TRBV6-2 or TRBV6-3 and TRBJ2-1; 8 bases line up with TRBD2. With V trimmed by 5 bases and J by 10 bases, 10 bases remained unmatched. The germline gives CDR1 MNHEY, CDR2 SVGEGT. The CDR3 runs to 14 residues. CDR3 sequence (DNA): TGTGCCAGCAGTGACCCACGCCGGGGGGGAGAGCAGTTCTTC. It encodes CASSDPRRGGEQFF.

The chain carries TRBV10-2 and TRBJ2-2; a possible D gene is TRBD2 (6 bases). The germline gives CDR1 WSHSY, CDR2 SAAADI. The length of the CDR3 is 14 residues. Trimming cost V 7 bases and J 4 bases, with 13 bases left between them. The CDR3 DNA sequence: TGCGCCAGCAAAGGAGGGACGGTCACCGGGGAGCTGTTTTTT. It translates to CASKGGTVTGELFF.

The V gene is TRBV18, the J gene TRBJ1-1, with 8 bases lining up with TRBD1. Germline trimming cut 2 bases from V and 1 base from J; bases unmatched to any gene: 9. Germline V CDR1 and CDR2: KGHSH, LQKENI. The CDR3 has 17 residues. DNA of the CDR3: TGTGCCAGCTCACCAATGGCAGGGGGCGCGAGGAACACTGAAGCTTTCTTT. Its translation: CASSPMAGGARNTEAFF.

The CDR3 region is CASSPTGANTEAFF. In nucleotides, the CDR3 is TGTGCCAGCTCACCAACAGGGGCGAACACTGAAGCTTTCTTT. The chain employs TRBV18 and TRBJ1-1; the match to TRBD1 covers 7 bases. V was clipped by 2 bases and J by 1 base; unmatched bases: 1. CDR3 length: 14 residues. Germline CDR1 reads KGHSH; CDR2 reads LQKENI. Drawing the rest from reference TRBV18 and TRBJ1-1, the complete variable domain is NAGVMQNPRHLVRRRGQEARLRCSPMKGHSHVYWYRQLPEEGLKFMVYLQKENIIDESGMPKERFSAEFPKEGPSILRIQQVVRGDSAAYFCASSPTGANTEAFFGQGTRLTVV.

This chain uses TRBV3-1 (or the pseudogene TRBV3-2) with TRBJ2-1; perhaps TRBD1 as D (5 bases). Trimming removed 0 bases at V and 5 bases at J, with 11 bases between. The CDR3 extends over 15 amino acids. The V gene's germline CDR1 is LGHDT and CDR2 YNNKEL (reference sequence). The CDR3 reads CASSQDPGSHNEQFF. CDR3 bases: TGTGCCAGCAGCCAAGATCCAGGGTCCCACAATGAGCAGTTCTTC.

The chain joins TRBV3-1 (or the pseudogene TRBV3-2) to TRBJ1-5; D might be TRBD1 (6 bases). The CDR3 covers 15 residues. Germline-derived CDR1 and CDR2 are LGHDT and YNNKEL (reference sequence). Trimming took off 2 bases at V and 4 bases at J, with 12 bases between the two ends. In DNA, the CDR3 is TGTGCCAGCAGCCAAAACAGGGTTCCTAATCAGCCCCAGCATTTT. Its protein is CASSQNRVPNQPQHF.

This clone was counted a single time. The rearrangement joins TRBV4-1 to TRBJ1-4, with 9 bases identical to TRBD1. Germline values: CDR1 MGHRA, CDR2 YSYEKL. Germline trimming cut 0 bases from V and 5 bases from J; bases unmatched to any gene: 10. The CDR3 is 18 residues long. The CDR3 DNA sequence: TGCGCCAGCAGCCAAGATCACCGGTTGGGGACAGGGAATGAAAAACTGTTTTTT. This codes for CASSQDHRLGTGNEKLFF.

This clone appeared once. J is TRBJ1-3 and V is TRBV19; D is unclear. Trimming stripped 5 bases from V and 0 bases from J, with 8 bases between. Germline V CDR1 and CDR2: LNHDA, SQIVND (reference sequence). CDR3 length: 14 residues. CDR3 sequence reads: CASSDGSSGNTIYF. In DNA form, the CDR3 reads TGTGCCAGTAGTGACGGGAGCTCTGGAAACACCATATATTTT.

This clone was recorded only once. The gene calls are TRBV11-2 and TRBJ2-5; D is possibly TRBD1 (5 bases). The germline CDR1 and CDR2 sequences are SGHAT and FQNNGV. There are 13 residues in the CDR3. V gave up 5 bases and J gave up 5 bases, with 12 bases separating them. CDR3 nucleotide sequence: TGTGCCAGCAGCCTCAGGGTAGCCGAGACCCAGTACTTC. As protein: CASSLRVAETQYF.

This rearrangement joins TRBV5-3 to TRBJ2-5; TRBD2 aligns across 16 bases. TRBV5-3 is an ORF, and what it does is uncertain. V was clipped by 0 bases and J by 4 bases; unmatched bases: 12. The CDR3 runs 20 residues. Here the CDR3 reads CARSLGMGTSGRVPPETQYF. The CDR3 coding sequence is TGTGCCAGAAGCTTGGGAATGGGGACTAGCGGGAGGGTCCCCCCAGAGACCCAGTACTTC.

In this sample, this clone turned up once. The CDR3 sequence is CASTQPTSGSTDTQYF. Written as DNA, the CDR3 is TGTGCCAGCACCCAACCCACTAGCGGGAGCACAGATACGCAGTATTTT. The rearrangement uses TRBV6-6 and TRBJ2-3; 9 bases are shared with TRBD2. V was clipped by 7 bases and J by 0 bases; unmatched bases: 8. The CDR3 extends over 16 amino acids. CDR1 and CDR2 from the germline V gene are MNHNY and SVGAGI (reference sequence).

The chain employs TRBV5-1 and TRBJ2-2; 7 positions match TRBD1. The CDR3 has 14 residues. The junction had 7 bases not matched to a gene; V was cut back by 4 bases and J by 7 bases. Germline V gene lookup returns CDR1 SGHRS and CDR2 YFSETQ. CDR3 in DNA: TGCGCCAGCAGCATCCGACAGGGAAGCGGGGAGCTGTTTTTT. Its translation is CASSIRQGSGELFF.

This clone turned up a few times. This chain links TRBV7-9 with TRBJ1-3; 7 nucleotides match TRBD1. This CDR3 is built from 16 residues. J was trimmed by 0 bases and V by 3 bases; bases with no gene match: 5. CDR1 is SEHNR, CDR2 FQNEAQ, per germline (reference sequence). The CDR3 DNA reads TGTGCCAGCAGCTTGGGACAGCTCCTCTCTGGAAACACCATATATTTT. This gives the protein CASSLGQLLSGNTIYF.

The chain recombines TRBV3-1 (or the pseudogene TRBV3-2) with TRBJ1-6; 8 bases line up with TRBD1. Germline V CDR1 and CDR2: LGHDT, YNNKEL (reference sequence). This CDR3 has 14 amino acids. V was clipped by 5 bases and J by 10 bases; unmatched bases: 7. CDR3 DNA sequence: TGTGCCAGCAGCACCAGGGGGCGAAAGTCACCCCTCCACTTT. Its protein is CASSTRGRKSPLHF.

The chain links TRBV11-3 to TRBJ1-1; perhaps TRBD1 as D (6 bases). V gave up 5 bases and J gave up 1 base, with 14 bases separating them. CDR3 size: 15 residues. Germline V CDR1 and CDR2: SGHNT, YENEEA. In DNA form, the CDR3 reads TGTGCCAGCAGCGGACCACAGGGCACGAACACTGAAGCTTTCTTT. It yields the protein CASSGPQGTNTEAFF.

J is TRBJ2-7 and V is TRBV5-3; D possibly corresponds to TRBD2 (5 bases). TRBV5-3 is reported as an ORF; its role is uncertain. The length of the CDR3 is 17 residues. V was cut by 0 bases and J by 1 base, with 17 bases left in between. In DNA, the CDR3 is TGTGCCAGAAGCTTGGCCAACCCCCGGGATAGTTCCTACGAGCAGTACTTC. This encodes CARSLANPRDSSYEQYF.

The chain employs TRBV5-1 and TRBJ2-5, with 8 bases identical to TRBD2. Germline-derived CDR1 and CDR2 are SGHRS and YFSETQ. CDR3 length: 16 amino acids. The J segment lost 3 bases and the V segment lost 1 base, leaving 8 bases of the junction unmatched. The CDR3 loop is CASSLTPGGLKETQYF. The CDR3 DNA reads TGCGCCAGCAGCTTGACCCCGGGAGGGCTGAAAGAGACCCAGTACTTC. The full variable domain, its missing parts supplied by reference TRBV5-1 and TRBJ2-5, is KAGVTQTPRYLIKTRGQQVTLSCSPISGHRSVSWYQQTPGQGLQFLFEYFSETQRNKGNFPGRFSGRQFSNSRSEMNVSTLELGDSALYLCASSLTPGGLKETQYFGPGTRLLVL.

This chain joins TRBV7-8 and TRBJ2-2; a weak D match, TRBD1 (5 bases). This CDR3 has 16 amino acids. Trimming cost V 0 bases and J 3 bases, with 11 bases left between them. The germline V gene has CDR1 SGHVS and CDR2 FQNEAQ. Here the CDR3 reads CASSLAPSRDTGELFF. CDR3 in DNA: TGTGCCAGCAGCTTAGCCCCGAGCAGGGACACCGGGGAGCTGTTTTTT.

The chain joins TRBV5-1 to TRBJ2-5; TRBD2 matches at 7 bases. Germline CDR1 SGHRS, CDR2 YFSETQ. The CDR3 is 17 amino acids. With 0 bases clipped from V and 0 bases from J, the junction kept 8 bases outside the gene matches. This CDR3 is CASSLGGLAAYQETQYF. CDR3 nucleotides: TGCGCCAGCAGCTTGGGCGGGCTAGCGGCCTACCAAGAGACCCAGTACTTC.

The chain employs TRBV6-6 and TRBJ2-5; 10 nucleotides agree with TRBD1. The germline gives CDR1 MNHNY, CDR2 SVGAGI (reference sequence). This CDR3 is built from 15 residues. The junction had 4 bases not matched to a gene; V was cut back by 5 bases and J by 1 base. Written as DNA, the CDR3 is TGTGCCAGCAGTCCCCGGGACAGGGGCCAAGAGACCCAGTACTTC. It translates to CASSPRDRGQETQYF.

The genes are TRBV9 and TRBJ2-1; D may be TRBD1 (6 bases). CDR1 is SGDLS and CDR2 is YYNGEE in the germline V gene. This CDR3 is built from 13 residues. Trimming stripped 3 bases from V and 5 bases from J, with 9 bases between. The CDR3 DNA follows: TGTGCCAGCAGCGGGGGGACAAACAATGAGCAGTTCTTC. Translating it yields CASSGGTNNEQFF. Complete variable domain (other parts from reference TRBV9 and TRBJ2-1): DSGVTQTPKHLITATGQRVTLRCSPRSGDLSVYWYQQSLDQGLQFLIQYYNGEERAKGNILERFSAQQFPDLHSELNLSSLELGDSALYFCASSGGTNNEQFFGPGTRLTVL.

To note about this clone: This specimen includes other DNA sequences encoding the same CDR3. The rearrangement links TRBV9 to TRBJ2-7; no reliable D call. CDR1 is SGDLS, CDR2 YYNGEE, per germline. V lost 2 bases and J 3 bases, leaving 12 bases between the germline ends. The CDR3 sequence is 14 residues long. CDR3 amino acids: CASSVRFENYEQYF. In DNA form, the CDR3 reads TGTGCCAGCAGCGTGAGATTCGAGAACTACGAGCAGTACTTC.